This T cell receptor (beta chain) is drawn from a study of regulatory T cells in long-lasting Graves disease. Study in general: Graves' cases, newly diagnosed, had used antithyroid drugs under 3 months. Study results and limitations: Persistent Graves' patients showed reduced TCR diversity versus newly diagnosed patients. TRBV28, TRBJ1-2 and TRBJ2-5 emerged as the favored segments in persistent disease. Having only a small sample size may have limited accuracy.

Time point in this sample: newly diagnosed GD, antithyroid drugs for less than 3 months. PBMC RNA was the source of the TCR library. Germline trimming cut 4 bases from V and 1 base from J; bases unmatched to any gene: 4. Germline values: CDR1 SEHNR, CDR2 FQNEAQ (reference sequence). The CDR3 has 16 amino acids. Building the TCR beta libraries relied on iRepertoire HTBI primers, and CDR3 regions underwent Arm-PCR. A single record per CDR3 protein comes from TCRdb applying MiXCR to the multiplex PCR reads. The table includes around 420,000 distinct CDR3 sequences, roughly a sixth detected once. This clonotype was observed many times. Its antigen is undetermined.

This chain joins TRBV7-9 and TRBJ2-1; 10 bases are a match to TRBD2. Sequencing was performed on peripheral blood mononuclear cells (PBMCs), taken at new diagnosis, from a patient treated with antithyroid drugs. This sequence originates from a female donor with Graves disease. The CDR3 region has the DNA TGTGCCAGCAGCTCCGGACTAGCGGTATCCTACAATGAGCAGTTCTTC. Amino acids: CASSSGLAVSYNEQFF.